This T cell receptor beta chain was captured by sequencing in a study of blood T cell repertoires in COVID-19. Study in general: Whether acute or convalescent, the COVID-19 samples came from the United States, Italy and Spain. PBMCs, B-cell-depleted T cells, or T cells were the source of the cDNA or gDNA that made up the material.

This clone was recorded once. The germline V gene has CDR1 SGHRS and CDR2 YFSETQ. The CDR3 is 16 residues long. The germline V and J ends were trimmed by 4 bases and 5 bases, with 21 bases remaining between them. Per the original data handling: Amplification of reference gene primers was used by the study to estimate nucleated cell counts. The table came from immunoSEQ multiplex PCR; TCRdb's copy has only in-frame clones and leaves some out. The V and J calls and clone size were taken over from that table, and D and trimming were inferred from the DNA. The top ten clones hold roughly 3% of a sample with some 250,000 clones, roughly 86% of them seen once.

The chain joins TRBV5-1 to TRBJ1-1, with D perhaps matching TRBD1 (5 bases). Sample: peripheral blood. This clonotype was sampled from a woman younger than 45 who had recovered from COVID-19. Written as DNA, the CDR3 is TGCGCCAGCAGCCTGGGGGGTATGGGGAGAAGAACTGAAGCTTTCTTT. Its protein product is CASSLGGMGRRTEAFF.